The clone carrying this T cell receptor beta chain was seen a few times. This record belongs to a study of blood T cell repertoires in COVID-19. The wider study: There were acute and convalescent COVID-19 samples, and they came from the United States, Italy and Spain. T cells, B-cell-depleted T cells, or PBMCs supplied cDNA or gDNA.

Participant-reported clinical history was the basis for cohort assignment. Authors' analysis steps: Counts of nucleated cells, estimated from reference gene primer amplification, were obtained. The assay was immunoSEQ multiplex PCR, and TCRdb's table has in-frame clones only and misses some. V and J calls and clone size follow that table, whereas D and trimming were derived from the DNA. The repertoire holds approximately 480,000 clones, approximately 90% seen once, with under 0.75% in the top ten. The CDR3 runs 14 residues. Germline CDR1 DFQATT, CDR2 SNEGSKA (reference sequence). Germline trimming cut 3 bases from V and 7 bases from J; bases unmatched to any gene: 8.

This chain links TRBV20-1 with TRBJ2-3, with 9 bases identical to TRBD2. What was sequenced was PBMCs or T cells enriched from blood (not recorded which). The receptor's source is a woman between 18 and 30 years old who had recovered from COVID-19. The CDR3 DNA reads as TGCAGTGCTAGTGTCCAGCGGGGGGACTATACGCAGTATTTT. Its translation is CSASVQRGDYTQYF.